One T cell receptor (beta chain) is described in this entry. J gave up 1 base and V 4 bases, and 8 bases lay outside the gene matches. Germline V gene data show CDR1 as PRHDT and CDR2 as FYEKMQ (reference sequence). The CDR3 is 17 amino acids. This sample is drawn from a study of blood T cell repertoires in COVID-19. Across the study: The origin of the acute and convalescent COVID-19 samples was the United States, Italy and Spain. T cells, B-cell-depleted T cells, or PBMCs supplied cDNA or gDNA.

In the study's own analysis: Scientists estimated how many nucleated cells there were by amplifying reference gene primers. Measured with immunoSEQ multiplex PCR; TCRdb has only the in-frame clones, and not every one. V, J and clone size derive from that table, while D and trimming were established from the DNA sequence. The sample lists fewer than 50,000 clones, 90% occurring once. The source of this sequence is a human donor in a cohort sampled during active COVID-19. The genes are TRBV13 and TRBJ2-1; 9 bases line up with TRBD1. Material for sequencing was peripheral blood. The CDR3 region has the DNA TGTGCCAGCAGCTCTTGGGACAGGGAAGTATCCTACAATGAGCAGTTCTTC. Its translation: CASSSWDREVSYNEQFF.